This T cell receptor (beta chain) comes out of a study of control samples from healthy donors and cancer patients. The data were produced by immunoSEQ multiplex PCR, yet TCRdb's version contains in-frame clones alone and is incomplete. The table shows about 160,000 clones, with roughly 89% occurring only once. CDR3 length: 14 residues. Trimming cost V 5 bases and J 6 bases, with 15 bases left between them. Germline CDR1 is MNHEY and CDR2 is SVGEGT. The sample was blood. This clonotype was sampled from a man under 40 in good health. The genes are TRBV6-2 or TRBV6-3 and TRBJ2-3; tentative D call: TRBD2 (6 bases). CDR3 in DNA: TGTGCCAGCAGTAGCGGAGGGAATCTGGATACGCAGTATTTT. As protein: CASSSGGNLDTQYF.